This TCR beta chain was sequenced in a study of T cells in Graves' hyperthyroidism and ophthalmopathy (dated by TCRdb to about 2019). General notes on the study: Peripheral blood was collected at initial diagnosis, before any treatment. Once sampling was done, hyperthyroidism patients were given methimazole at a starting dose of 30 mg daily, whereas ophthalmopathy patients were given high-dose intravenous methylprednisolone. In addition, the study compared T-cell repertoires in thyroid tissue and in blood from about six Graves' hyperthyroidism patients. Whether ophthalmopathy could be predicted prospectively was tested in an independent validation cohort made up of some 20 hyperthyroidism patients plus 17 patients who later progressed to ophthalmopathy. To identify TCR V-J signatures that set the groups apart, the researchers used a discovery cohort of 90 to 100 patients, made up of about 44 with Graves' ophthalmopathy and 57 with stable Graves' hyperthyroidism. The approximately 100 discovery patients were divided at random into training and test sets in a 7:3 ratio. According to the paper, TCR Vbeta CDR3 sequencing was carried out on 135 peripheral blood samples, which came from 40 to 45 ophthalmopathy, around 75 hyperthyroidism and 17 progressor patients.

Hyperthyroidism patients were aged 18 to 65 years and newly diagnosed, with disease duration of less than 2 months. Any patient with an uncontrolled infection, another autoimmune disease, pregnancy or lactation was excluded. Clinical symptoms, serum thyroxine and TRAb, thyroid ultrasound, and orbital computed tomography formed the basis for the diagnoses. For progressor patients, blood was drawn at the first diagnosis of hyperthyroidism, before any ophthalmopathy symptoms had appeared. Ficoll-Paque density gradient centrifugation was used to isolate PBMCs from 8 to 10 ml of fresh peripheral blood. Progressor patients were first diagnosed with Graves' hyperthyroidism and then developed ophthalmopathy during follow-up. Trizol reagent was used to extract total RNA, and RNA quality was then checked on an Agilent 2100 Bioanalyzer. The TCR beta CDR3 regions were amplified from the RNA transcripts. The TCR CDR3 was subjected to a first round of RT-PCR using the HTBI primer set and the Qiagen OneStep RT-PCR kit. Libraries were constructed in a second round of multiplex PCR, after which size selection and purification were performed. Sequencing of the libraries was done on an Illumina HiSeq2000 using paired-end 100 bp reads. From the authors' description of their analysis: SOAPnuke was used to process the raw data, removing reads that contained adapters or uncalled bases, had a mean Phred below 15, or lacked an exact match to the constant primer or identifier. High-quality paired reads were merged using COPE v1.2.5, and each unique nucleotide sequence was defined as a clonotype. Clonotypes were aligned to IMGT TRBV, TRBD and TRBJ reference segments using MiTCR v1.1. Analysis was restricted to V-J combinations with a frequency above 0.0001, which covered about 99% of repertoires. The TCS score was defined as F50 (clonal expansion) divided by E x V (chaos), with BLOSUM62-based TCRdist calculated between CDR3 peptides within each V-J. Welch's t-statistics and random forest reduced 500 to 550 V-J features to roughly 13, which were used in a naive Bayes classifier (R e1071). Starting from the raw public reads, TCRdb applied fastp trimming at Q25, assembled clones with MiXCR and retained in-frame beta chains. Each record represents a unique CDR3 protein, reported with the most common genes and DNA among its rows. The V and J calls were not made by the authors but by TCRdb's processing. For this sample there are about 300,000 distinct CDR3 sequences; 20% to 25% appear just once. The ten largest clones represent 25% to 30% of the sample.

Results and caveats for the whole study, not just this receptor: No statistical method was used to fix the sample size in advance, and group allocation was not hidden from the investigators. A 13 V-J signature model separated ophthalmopathy from stable hyperthyroidism, with about 90% sensitivity and 81% to 83% specificity in cross-validation and 80%/75% in testing. During validation, the model predicted progression to ophthalmopathy a median of about 6.5 months ahead of onset, with more than 55% sensitivity and more than 72% specificity. Most expanded thyroid clonotypes (frequency above 0.001) were also detected in blood, a finding suggesting that blood repertoires may reflect thyroid immune responses.

Concerning this clonotype itself: Its antigen is currently not known. The input lacks base qualities; no much larger clone sits a single base away.

From its cysteine to its phenylalanine, the CDR3 spans 14 amino acids. The CDR3 DNA has 42 bases and is translated from base 1. V lost 5 bases and J lost 4 bases, and the count of bases not matched to a germline gene is 6. The CDR1 and CDR2 encoded by the germline V gene are MDHEN and SYDVKM. This clonotype was obtained from a man between 35 and 55 years old with Graves' hyperthyroidism that later progressed to Graves' ophthalmopathy. This sequence uses TRBV28 and TRBJ1-1, with 8 bases matching TRBD1. The source material was blood. The CDR3 in this case is CASSTGQAITEAFF. DNA sequence: TGTGCCAGCAGTACGGGACAGGCGATCACTGAAGCTTTCTTT.